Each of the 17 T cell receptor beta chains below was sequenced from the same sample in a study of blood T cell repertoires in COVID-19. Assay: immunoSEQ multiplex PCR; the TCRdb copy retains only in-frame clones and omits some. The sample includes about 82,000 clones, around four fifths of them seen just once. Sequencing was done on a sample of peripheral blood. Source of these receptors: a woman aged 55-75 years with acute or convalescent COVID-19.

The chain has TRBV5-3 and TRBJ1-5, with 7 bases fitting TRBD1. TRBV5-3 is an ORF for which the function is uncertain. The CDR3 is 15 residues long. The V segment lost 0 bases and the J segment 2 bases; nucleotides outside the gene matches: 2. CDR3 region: CARSLGDRGNQPQHF. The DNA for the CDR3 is TGTGCCAGAAGCTTGGGAGACAGGGGCAATCAGCCCCAGCATTTT.

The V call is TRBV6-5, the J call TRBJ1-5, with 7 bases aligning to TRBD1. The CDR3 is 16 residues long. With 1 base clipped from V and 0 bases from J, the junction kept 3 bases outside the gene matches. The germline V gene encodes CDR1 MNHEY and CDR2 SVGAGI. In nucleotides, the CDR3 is TGTGCCAGCAGTTACTTGGAGGGGGCTAGCAATCAGCCCCAGCATTTT. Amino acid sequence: CASSYLEGASNQPQHF.

DNA of the CDR3: TGTGCCAGCAGCTTGCAGGAAGGCAATCAGCCCCAGCATTTT. Its translation is CASSLQEGNQPQHF. The V call is TRBV5-5, the J call TRBJ1-5; the D is unclear. The V end was cut by 1 base, the J end by 2 bases, with 7 bases between. The CDR3 is made up of 14 amino acids. From germline, CDR1 is SGHKS and CDR2 YYEKEE (reference sequence).

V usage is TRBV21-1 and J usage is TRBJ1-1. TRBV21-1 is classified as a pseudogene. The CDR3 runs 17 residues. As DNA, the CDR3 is TGTGCCAGCAGCACGACTAAGGGAGAGGGAGTATTCACTGAAGCTTTCTTT. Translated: CASSTTKGEGVFTEAFF.

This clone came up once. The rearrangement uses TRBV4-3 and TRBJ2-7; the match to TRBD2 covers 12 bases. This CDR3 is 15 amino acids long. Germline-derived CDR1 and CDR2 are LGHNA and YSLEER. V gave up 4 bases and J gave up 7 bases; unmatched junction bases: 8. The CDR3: CASSPTSGGLGEQYF. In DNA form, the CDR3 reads TGCGCCAGCAGCCCCACTAGCGGGGGGCTCGGGGAGCAGTACTTC.

CDR3: CASSPGSGDSGYTF. CDR3 coding DNA: TGCGCCAGCAGCCCGGGGTCGGGTGATTCGGGCTACACCTTC. The chain carries TRBV5-1 and TRBJ1-2; D is undetermined. The CDR3 length is 14 residues. Germline CDR1 is SGHRS and CDR2 is YFSETQ. With 4 bases removed from V and 8 bases from J, the gap between germline ends came to 18 bases.

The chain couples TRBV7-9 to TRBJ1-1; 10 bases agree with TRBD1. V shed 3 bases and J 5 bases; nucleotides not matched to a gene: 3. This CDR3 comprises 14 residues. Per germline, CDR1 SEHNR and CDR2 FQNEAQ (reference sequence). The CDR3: CASSLRTGGTEAFF. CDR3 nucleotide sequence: TGTGCCAGCAGCTTGAGGACAGGGGGGACTGAAGCTTTCTTT. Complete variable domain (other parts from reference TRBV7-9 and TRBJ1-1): DTGVSQNPRHKITKRGQNVTFRCDPISEHNRLYWYRQTLGQGPEFLTYFQNEAQLEKSRLLSDRFSAERPKGSFSTLEIQRTEQGDSAMYLCASSLRTGGTEAFFGQGTRLTVV.

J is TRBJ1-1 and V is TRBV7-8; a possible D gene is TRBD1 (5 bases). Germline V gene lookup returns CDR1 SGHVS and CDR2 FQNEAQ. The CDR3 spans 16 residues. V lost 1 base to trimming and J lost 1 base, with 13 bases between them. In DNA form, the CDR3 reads TGTGCCAGCAGCTTAGAAGGGGCAGGGAAGAACACTGAAGCTTTCTTT. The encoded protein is CASSLEGAGKNTEAFF.

The CDR3 nucleotides read TGTGCCAGCAGTGAATTAGCGGGGAGGGCTTTCTTT. Translating it yields CASSELAGRAFF. The chain uses TRBV6-1 and TRBJ1-1; the D is unclear. The CDR3 has 12 residues. V was cut by 2 bases and J by 11 bases, with 12 bases left in between. Germline V gene sequence: CDR1 MNHNS, CDR2 SASEGT.

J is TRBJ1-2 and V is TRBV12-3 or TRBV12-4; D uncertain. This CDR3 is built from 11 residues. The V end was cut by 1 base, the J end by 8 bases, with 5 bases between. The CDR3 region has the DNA TGTGCCAGCAGTTTAGGAGCCGGCTACACCTTC. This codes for CASSLGAGYTF.

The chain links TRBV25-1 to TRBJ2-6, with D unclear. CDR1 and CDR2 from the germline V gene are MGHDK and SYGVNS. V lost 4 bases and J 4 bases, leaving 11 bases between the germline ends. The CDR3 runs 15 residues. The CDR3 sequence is CASSGSGPGANVLTF. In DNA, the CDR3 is TGTGCCAGCAGTGGCTCGGGTCCCGGGGCCAACGTCCTGACTTTC.

The DNA of the CDR3 is TGTGCCAGCTCACCACCGAGGCAAGGTAATGAAAAACTGTTTTTT. This codes for CASSPPRQGNEKLFF. The chain is built from TRBV18 and TRBJ1-4; D remains ambiguous. The CDR3 loop spans 15 amino acids. V lost 0 bases and J lost 4, with 9 bases in between. Germline V gene lookup returns CDR1 KGHSH and CDR2 LQKENI.

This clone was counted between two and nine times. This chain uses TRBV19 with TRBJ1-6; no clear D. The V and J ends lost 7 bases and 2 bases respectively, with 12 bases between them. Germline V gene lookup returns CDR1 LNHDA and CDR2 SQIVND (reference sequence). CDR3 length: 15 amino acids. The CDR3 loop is CASKTTNTYNSPLHF. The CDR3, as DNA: TGTGCCAGTAAAACCACAAACACCTATAATTCACCCCTCCACTTT.

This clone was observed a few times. CDR3 in amino acids: CASSLAAGSYGYTF. The CDR3, as DNA: TGTGCCAGCAGCTTAGCGGCGGGATCATATGGCTACACCTTC. The chain recombines TRBV7-2 with TRBJ1-2, with D unresolved. CDR1 and CDR2 from the germline V gene are SGHTA and FQGNSA. The CDR3 is 14 amino acids. V was shortened by 0 bases and J by 5 bases, with 10 bases between the two germline ends.

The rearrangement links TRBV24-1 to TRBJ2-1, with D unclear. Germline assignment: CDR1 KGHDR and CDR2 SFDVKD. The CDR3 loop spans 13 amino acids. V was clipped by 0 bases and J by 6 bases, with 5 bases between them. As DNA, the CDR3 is TGTGCCACCAGTGATTTGGGCTTCAATGAGCAGTTCTTC. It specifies CATSDLGFNEQFF.

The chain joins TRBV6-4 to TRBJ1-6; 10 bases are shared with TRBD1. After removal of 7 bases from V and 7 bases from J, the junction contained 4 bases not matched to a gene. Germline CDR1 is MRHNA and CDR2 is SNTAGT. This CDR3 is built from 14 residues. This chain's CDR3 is CASNTGQGNSPLHF. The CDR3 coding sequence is TGTGCCAGCAATACGGGACAGGGGAATTCACCCCTCCACTTT.

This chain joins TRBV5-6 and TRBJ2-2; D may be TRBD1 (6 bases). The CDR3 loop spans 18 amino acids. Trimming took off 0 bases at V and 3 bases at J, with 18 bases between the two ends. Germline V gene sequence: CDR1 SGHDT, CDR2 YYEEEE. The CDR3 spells CASSLEARSDRHTGELFF. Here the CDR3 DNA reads TGTGCCAGCAGCTTGGAGGCTCGCTCGGACAGACACACCGGGGAGCTGTTTTTT.